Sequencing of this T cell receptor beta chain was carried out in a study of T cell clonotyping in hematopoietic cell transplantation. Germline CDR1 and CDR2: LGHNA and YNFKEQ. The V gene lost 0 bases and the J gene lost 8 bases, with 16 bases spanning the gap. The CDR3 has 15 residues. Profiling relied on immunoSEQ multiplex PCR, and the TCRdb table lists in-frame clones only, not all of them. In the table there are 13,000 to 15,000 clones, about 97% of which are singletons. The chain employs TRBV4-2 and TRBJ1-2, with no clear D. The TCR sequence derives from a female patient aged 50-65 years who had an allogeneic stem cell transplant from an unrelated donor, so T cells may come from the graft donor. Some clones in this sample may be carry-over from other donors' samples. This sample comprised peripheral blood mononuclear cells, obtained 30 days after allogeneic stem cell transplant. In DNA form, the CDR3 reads TGTGCCAGCAGCCAAGATCGGACCACGCCCCGGGGCTACACCTTC. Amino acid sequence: CASSQDRTTPRGYTF.